Presented here are 31 T cell receptor beta chains from one specimen sequenced in a study of early T cells in non-severe SARS-CoV-2 infection. TCRdb itself ran the 5' RACE reads through MiXCR, one entry per CDR3 protein. Here the sample spans more than 65,000 distinct CDR3 sequences, 3.5% to 6% being singletons. Sequences were derived from whole blood, sampled at baseline. These receptors were obtained from an adult who was a healthcare worker with PCR-confirmed SARS-CoV-2 infection or an uninfected control (not recorded which). The donor label of this sample is uncertain.

DNA of the CDR3: TGTGCCAGTAGATCCAGTGGGGGAAATGAAAAACTGTTTTTT. This translates into CASRSSGGNEKLFF. This chain joins TRBV19 and TRBJ1-4, with D maybe TRBD1 (5 bases). This CDR3 region has 14 residues. Germline CDR1 reads LNHDA; CDR2 reads SQIVND (reference sequence). Trimming stripped 6 bases from V and 5 bases from J, with 13 bases between. Variable domain in full (rest from reference TRBV19 and TRBJ1-4): DGGITQSPKYLFRKEGQNVTLSCEQNLNHDAMYWYRQDPGQGLRLIYYSQIVNDFQKGDIAEGYSVSREKKESFPLTVTSAQKNPTAFYLCASRSSGGNEKLFFGSGTQLSVL.

This clonotype was seen at least ten times. V and J are TRBV7-9 and TRBJ1-1; 7 bases are a match to TRBD1. The CDR3 loop spans 14 amino acids. J lost 1 base, V lost 4 bases, and 3 bases had no gene match. Germline V gene sequence: CDR1 SEHNR, CDR2 FQNEAQ (reference sequence). CDR3 region: CASSSGQWNTEAFF. CDR3 bases: TGTGCCAGCAGCTCGGGACAGTGGAACACTGAAGCTTTCTTT.

At least ten counts were recorded for this clonotype. This chain connects TRBV27 to TRBJ1-2; possibly TRBD1 for D (6 bases). V lost 2 bases and J 6 bases, leaving 10 bases between the germline ends. The germline CDR1 and CDR2 sequences are MNHEY and SMNVEV (reference sequence). The CDR3 is 13 amino acids. The CDR3 sequence: CASSLAGANGYTF. CDR3 sequence (DNA): TGTGCCAGCAGTTTAGCAGGGGCCAATGGCTACACCTTC.

In this sample, this clonotype turned up many times. The chain employs TRBV30 and TRBJ1-1, with a possible D match to TRBD1 (6 bases). The CDR3 has 11 amino acids. The germline V gene has CDR1 GTSNPN and CDR2 SVGIG (reference sequence). Trimming took 4 bases from V and 6 from J, leaving 9 bases between them. The CDR3 protein is CAWNRAPEAFF. CDR3 nucleotide sequence: TGTGCCTGGAACAGGGCCCCTGAAGCTTTCTTT.

The gene calls are TRBV12-3 or TRBV12-4 and TRBJ2-7; TRBD1 aligns across 10 bases. The CDR3 spans 14 residues. V was pared by 6 bases and J by 5 bases, with 7 bases of the junction left unmatched. The CDR3 spells CASSTRDRGHEQYF. CDR3 nucleotides: TGTGCCAGCAGCACCCGGGACAGGGGTCACGAGCAGTACTTC.

Many counts were recorded for this clonotype. The rearrangement uses TRBV7-9 and TRBJ1-1; D gene uncertain. Per the germline V gene, CDR1 is SEHNR and CDR2 is FQNEAQ (reference sequence). The CDR3 consists of 13 residues. With 5 bases removed from V and 7 bases from J, the gap between germline ends came to 14 bases. The CDR3 loop reads CASSGPIEVEAFF. In DNA, the CDR3 is TGTGCCAGCAGCGGACCCATCGAGGTTGAAGCTTTCTTT.

This clonotype came up a few times. The gene calls are TRBV7-6 and TRBJ2-3; 10 bases match TRBD2. The V and J ends lost 2 bases and 5 bases, in that order; junction bases with no gene match: 4. This CDR3 is built from 15 residues. CDR1 SGHVS and CDR2 FNYEAQ come from the germline V gene. CDR3 region: CASSLLAGVGDTQYF. The CDR3 bases are TGTGCCAGCAGCTTACTAGCGGGGGTGGGAGATACGCAGTATTTT.

This clonotype was seen ten or more times. The V call is TRBV12-3 or TRBV12-4, the J call TRBJ1-6; D gene ambiguous. CDR3 length: 13 amino acids. The ends were cut back, 3 bases at V and 10 bases at J, with 10 bases in the middle. CDR3 in amino acids: CASSFGEGSPLHF. The CDR3 bases are TGTGCCAGCAGTTTCGGGGAGGGATCACCCCTCCACTTT.

V and J are TRBV11-2 and TRBJ1-1; D is ambiguous. The V gene's germline CDR1 is SGHAT and CDR2 FQNNGV. V lost 10 bases and J lost 6, with 15 bases in between. The length of the CDR3 is 12 residues. CDR3 coding DNA: TGTGCCACCTCCCCCGGATTGGCTGAAGCTTTCTTT. Translating gives CATSPGLAEAFF. Using reference TRBV11-2 and TRBJ1-1 for the parts outside the CDR3, the full variable domain is EAGVAQSPRYKIIEKRQSVAFWCNPISGHATLYWYQQILGQGPKLLIQFQNNGVVDDSQLPKDRFSAERLKGVDSTLKIQPAKLEDSAVYLCATSPGLAEAFFGQGTRLTVV.

This clonotype turned up a few times. This rearrangement joins TRBV28 to TRBJ1-1, with D possibly matching TRBD1 (6 bases). Germline V gene sequence: CDR1 MDHEN, CDR2 SYDVKM. This CDR3 is 15 amino acids long. The ends were cut back, 8 bases at V and 8 bases at J, with 24 bases in the middle. Here the CDR3 reads CASASSGTSDHEAFF. The CDR3 bases are TGTGCCAGCGCATCGAGCGGGACATCAGACCACGAAGCTTTCTTT.

This clonotype was counted at least ten times. V and J are TRBV7-9 and TRBJ1-5, with 8 nucleotides matching TRBD1. CDR3 length: 14 amino acids. V lost 9 bases to trimming and J lost 3 bases; unmatched junction nucleotides: 7. Germline V lookup: CDR1 SEHNR, CDR2 FQNEAQ (reference sequence). This CDR3 reads CASAAGGHNQPQHF. CDR3 DNA sequence: TGTGCCAGTGCGGCAGGGGGCCACAATCAGCCCCAGCATTTT.

The rearrangement links TRBV27 to TRBJ1-1, with 8 bases lining up with TRBD1. This CDR3 comprises 15 residues. V gave up 3 bases and J gave up 5 bases; unmatched junction bases: 8. Germline CDR1 and CDR2: MNHEY and SMNVEV (reference sequence). Here the CDR3 reads CASSFQGALWTEAFF. The CDR3 nucleotides are TGTGCCAGCAGTTTTCAGGGGGCTCTCTGGACTGAAGCTTTCTTT.

This clonotype appeared many times. The CDR3: CASSLESRVSYEQYF. CDR3 bases: TGTGCCAGCAGCTTAGAGAGCAGGGTCTCCTACGAGCAGTACTTC. V and J are TRBV11-2 and TRBJ2-7; D is possibly TRBD1 (5 bases). The CDR3 is 15 amino acids. Trimming took off 0 bases at V and 0 bases at J, with 9 bases between the two ends. CDR1 is SGHAT, CDR2 FQNNGV, per germline.

This clonotype was seen a handful of times. The chain recombines TRBV6-6 with TRBJ1-5; the match to TRBD1 covers 9 bases. The CDR3 is 16 residues long. Germline trimming cut 6 bases from V and 6 bases from J; bases unmatched to any gene: 12. Germline CDR1 reads MNHNY; CDR2 reads SVGAGI (reference sequence). In DNA, the CDR3 is TGTGCCAGCAGCCCCGGGACAGGGCCTACAATTCAGCCCCAGCATTTT. Translating gives CASSPGTGPTIQPQHF.

This clonotype was observed a few times. The chain employs TRBV9 and TRBJ1-4; D remains ambiguous. The CDR3 has 14 amino acids. Looked up from germline, CDR1 is SGDLS and CDR2 is YYNGEE. V lost 2 bases, J lost 8 bases, and 13 bases lay in between. Here the CDR3 DNA reads TGTGCCAGCAGCGTGAGACCCGTAGGGGAAAAACTGTTTTTT. It translates to CASSVRPVGEKLFF.

There are many counts of this clonotype. The chain carries TRBV10-3 and TRBJ1-4, with D tentatively TRBD1 (5 bases). V gave up 3 bases and J gave up 8 bases, with 13 bases separating them. The CDR3 totals 14 residues. Germline V gene lookup returns CDR1 ENHRY and CDR2 SYGVKD. CDR3 residues: CAISDRDVLEKLFF. CDR3 in DNA: TGTGCCATCAGTGATAGGGACGTGTTGGAAAAACTGTTTTTT.

V gene TRBV7-2 combines with J gene TRBJ2-7; D possibly uses TRBD1 or TRBD2 (6 bases each). Germline V gives CDR1 SGHTA, CDR2 FQGNSA. With 5 bases removed from V and 0 bases from J, the gap between germline ends came to 14 bases. The CDR3 runs 15 residues. CDR3 DNA: TGTGCCAGCAGCATCCCCGGGGGCCCCTCCTACGAGCAGTACTTC. Its protein is CASSIPGGPSYEQYF.

This clonotype was found many times. This rearrangement joins TRBV20-1 to TRBJ2-5; D is perhaps TRBD2 (5 bases). Germline CDR1 and CDR2: DFQATT and SNEGSKA (reference sequence). V lost 2 bases to trimming and J lost 5 bases, with 15 bases between them. CDR3 size: 14 residues. The DNA of the CDR3 is TGCAGTGCTAGAATGGTTGTTCCGGGGGAGACCCAGTACTTC. It specifies CSARMVVPGETQYF.

The table lists this clonotype with many counts. The rearrangement joins TRBV7-2 to TRBJ2-5, with 8 bases identical to TRBD1. The V gene's germline CDR1 is SGHTA and CDR2 FQGNSA. The length of the CDR3 is 14 residues. V was clipped by 5 bases and J by 2 bases; unmatched bases: 4. The CDR3 reads CASSTRQGQETQYF. The CDR3 DNA follows: TGTGCCAGCAGCACCCGACAGGGGCAAGAGACCCAGTACTTC.

This clonotype was detected many times. The gene calls are TRBV6-1 and TRBJ2-7; TRBD1 or TRBD2 may be the D gene (5 bases each). The CDR3 consists of 14 residues. In germline, CDR1 is MNHNS, CDR2 SASEGT. V shed 0 bases and J shed 2 bases, with 8 bases lying between them. CDR3 DNA: TGTGCCAGCAGTGAAGCGGGGGATCCCTACGAGCAGTACTTC. Protein product: CASSEAGDPYEQYF.

This clonotype was counted at least ten times. The V gene is TRBV12-3 or TRBV12-4, the J gene TRBJ2-1; tentatively, D is TRBD1 (6 bases). V was trimmed by 3 bases and J by 8 bases, leaving 14 bases between them. This CDR3 has 14 amino acids. Here the CDR3 DNA reads TGTGCCAGCAGTTTTTTACAGGGTGCCTATGAGCAGTTCTTC. Amino acid sequence: CASSFLQGAYEQFF.

This clonotype has more than one count but fewer than ten. The chain carries TRBV11-2 and TRBJ1-2, with 8 bases aligning to TRBD1. Germline V gives CDR1 SGHAT, CDR2 FQNNGV. Unmatched junction bases numbered 8, after V lost 6 bases and J lost 8 bases. CDR3 length equals 13 residues. The CDR3 DNA reads TGTGCCAGCAGAACGACAGGGGCGGAAGGCTACACCTTC. This encodes CASRTTGAEGYTF.

CDR3 coding DNA: TGTGCCAGCAGCCAAGGGACAGGGGGATGGGAAAAACTGTTTTTT. Protein product: CASSQGTGGWEKLFF. V usage is TRBV12-3 or TRBV12-4 and J usage is TRBJ1-4; 11 nucleotides line up with TRBD1. The V gene end was trimmed by 6 bases and the J gene end by 8 bases; junction bases not matched to a gene: 8. This CDR3 contains 15 residues.

The rearrangement joins TRBV4-2 to TRBJ2-3, with 11 bases that match TRBD2. The J segment lost 5 bases and the V segment lost 0 bases, leaving 7 bases of the junction unmatched. The CDR3 consists of 17 residues. CDR1 LGHNA and CDR2 YNFKEQ come from the germline V gene. CDR3 sequence reads: CASSQDPSSGGQDTQYF. The CDR3 DNA reads as TGTGCCAGCAGCCAAGATCCCTCTAGCGGGGGGCAAGATACGCAGTATTTT.

This clonotype appeared many times. The chain is built from TRBV7-9 and TRBJ1-1; 7 bases are shared with TRBD1. The CDR3 sequence is 13 residues long. CDR1 and CDR2 from the germline V gene are SEHNR and FQNEAQ (reference sequence). The V gene end was trimmed by 5 bases and the J gene end by 3 bases; junction bases not matched to a gene: 3. The CDR3 DNA is TGTGCCAGCAGCGTAGGGGGCCACACTGAAGCTTTCTTT. Its translation: CASSVGGHTEAFF. The whole variable domain, remainder taken from reference TRBV7-9 and TRBJ1-1, is DTGVSQNPRHKITKRGQNVTFRCDPISEHNRLYWYRQTLGQGPEFLTYFQNEAQLEKSRLLSDRFSAERPKGSFSTLEIQRTEQGDSAMYLCASSVGGHTEAFFGQGTRLTVV.

This clonotype was seen repeatedly, ten times or more. The chain links TRBV18 to TRBJ2-1; D gene uncertain. The CDR3 contains 11 residues. The ends were cut back, 2 bases at V and 16 bases at J, with 12 bases in the middle. Germline V gene lookup returns CDR1 KGHSH and CDR2 LQKENI. CDR3 residues: CASSPMHGPFF. The CDR3 DNA reads as TGTGCCAGCTCACCAATGCACGGGCCTTTCTTC.

The sample holds many counts of this clonotype. The chain recombines TRBV7-9 with TRBJ1-1; no clear D. CDR1 is SEHNR, CDR2 FQNEAQ, per germline (reference sequence). The length of the CDR3 is 14 residues. V was clipped by 5 bases and J by 1 base, with 11 bases between them. The CDR3 sequence: CASSRTAENTEAFF. CDR3 DNA sequence: TGTGCCAGCAGCCGGACGGCCGAGAACACTGAAGCTTTCTTT.

The chain is built from TRBV6-5 and TRBJ2-3; TRBD2 agrees at 11 bases. The germline V gene has CDR1 MNHEY and CDR2 SVGAGI. The J segment lost 5 bases and the V segment lost 6 bases, leaving 7 bases of the junction unmatched. This CDR3 has 15 residues. The CDR3, as DNA: TGTGCCAGCAGGACACTAGCGGGGGTGGGAGATACGCAGTATTTT. This encodes CASRTLAGVGDTQYF.

This clonotype was counted many times. The rearrangement joins TRBV6-5 to TRBJ1-4; TRBD1 matches at 7 bases. This CDR3 spans 13 amino acids. The V segment lost 1 base and the J segment 8 bases; nucleotides outside the gene matches: 1. CDR1 MNHEY and CDR2 SVGAGI come from the germline V gene. The DNA of the CDR3 is TGTGCCAGCAGTTACTTGGACAGGGAAAAACTGTTTTTT. Amino acids: CASSYLDREKLFF.

The chain uses TRBV6-6 and TRBJ2-2, with 7 bases that match TRBD1. CDR1 MNHNY and CDR2 SVGAGI come from the germline V gene (reference sequence). Trimming removed 4 bases from V and 4 bases from J; junction bases left unmatched: 15. CDR3 size: 18 residues. The CDR3 DNA follows: TGTGCCAGCAGTTCCCCGGGACAGACAAAAGTCCGCACCGGGGAGCTGTTTTTT. Translation gives CASSSPGQTKVRTGELFF.

This clonotype was detected many times. The CDR3 region has the DNA TGTGCCAGCAGCCAAAGAGAATGGGGACCATATGGCTACACCTTC. Encoded protein: CASSQREWGPYGYTF. This sequence joins TRBV4-2 and TRBJ1-2, with D possibly being TRBD1 (5 bases). V was clipped by 2 bases and J by 5 bases, with 15 bases between them. This CDR3 is built from 15 residues. CDR1 is LGHNA, CDR2 YNFKEQ, per germline.